The entry below describes one T cell receptor beta chain. No antigen is known for it. This specimen belongs to a study of shared clonotypes between healthy human individuals. Study-level results: An expected dependence of interdonor clonotype sharing on sequencing depth was noted.

Produced via immunoSEQ multiplex PCR; TCRdb's table is partial and in-frame only. Among approximately 600,000 clones listed, about 95% were seen once. Naive-designated CD8 cells lacked CD45RO, were positively enriched for CCR7, and omitted terminally differentiated effector memory CD45RA+ cells. Donors were Caucasian adults residing in Nashville, Tennessee, USA. Source material: naive CD8+ T cells sorted from blood. The receptor comes from a woman between 25 and 40 years old in good health.

The CDR3 DNA follows: TGTGCCAGCAGTTTATTCCCTAGGGACACCGGGGAGCTGTTTTTT. Its translation: CASSLFPRDTGELFF. This sequence joins TRBV28 and TRBJ2-2; unclear D gene. This CDR3 is 15 amino acids long. V was pared by 1 base and J by 3 bases, with 9 bases between. Germline loops: CDR1 MDHEN, CDR2 SYDVKM. Filled out from reference TRBV28 and TRBJ2-2, the complete variable domain reads DVKVTQSSRYLVKRTGEKVFLECVQDMDHENMFWYRQDPGLGLRLIYFSYDVKMKEKGDIPEGYSVSREKKERFSLILESASTNQTSMYLCASSLFPRDTGELFFGEGSRLTVL.